The source of this T cell receptor beta chain is a study of blood T cell repertoires in COVID-19. Per the study methods: Amplification of reference gene primers provided the estimated nucleated cell counts. Method: immunoSEQ multiplex PCR; TCRdb's copy keeps in-frame clones and lacks some. V and J calls and clone size are those listed in that table; D and trimming were worked out from the DNA. The sample yields over 200,000 clones, about 90% seen once. Germline V gene data show CDR1 as MGHRA and CDR2 as YSYEKL. V lost 1 base, J lost 0 bases, and 2 bases stayed unmatched. The CDR3 runs to 16 residues. The TCR sequence derives from an older woman with acute or convalescent COVID-19. This chain joins TRBV4-1 and TRBJ2-1; TRBD2 matches 8 bases. What was sequenced was peripheral blood. The chain's CDR3 is CASSQVGRASYNEQFF. The CDR3 coding sequence is TGCGCCAGCAGCCAAGTCGGGAGGGCCTCCTACAATGAGCAGTTCTTC.